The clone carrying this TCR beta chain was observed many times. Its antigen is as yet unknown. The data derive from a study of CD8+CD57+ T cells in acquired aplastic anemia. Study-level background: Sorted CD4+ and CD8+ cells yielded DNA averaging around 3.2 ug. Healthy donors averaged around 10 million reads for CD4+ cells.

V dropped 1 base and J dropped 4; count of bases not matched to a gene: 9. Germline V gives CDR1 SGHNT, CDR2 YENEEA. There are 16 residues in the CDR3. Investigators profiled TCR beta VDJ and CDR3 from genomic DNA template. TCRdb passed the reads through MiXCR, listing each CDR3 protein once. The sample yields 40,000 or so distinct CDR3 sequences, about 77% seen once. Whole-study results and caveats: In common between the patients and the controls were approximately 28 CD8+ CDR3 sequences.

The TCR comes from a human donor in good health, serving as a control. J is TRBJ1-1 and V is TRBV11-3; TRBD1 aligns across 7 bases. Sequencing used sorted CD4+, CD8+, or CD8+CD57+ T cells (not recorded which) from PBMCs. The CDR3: CASSLGYRGGSTEAFF. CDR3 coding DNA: TGTGCCAGCAGCTTAGGCTACAGGGGCGGGAGCACTGAAGCTTTCTTT. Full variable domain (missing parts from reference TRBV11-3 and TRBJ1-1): EAGVVQSPRYKIIEKKQPVAFWCNPISGHNTLYWYLQNLGQGPELLIRYENEEAVDDSQLPKDRFSAERLKGVDSTLKIQPAELGDSAVYLCASSLGYRGGSTEAFFGQGTRLTVV.